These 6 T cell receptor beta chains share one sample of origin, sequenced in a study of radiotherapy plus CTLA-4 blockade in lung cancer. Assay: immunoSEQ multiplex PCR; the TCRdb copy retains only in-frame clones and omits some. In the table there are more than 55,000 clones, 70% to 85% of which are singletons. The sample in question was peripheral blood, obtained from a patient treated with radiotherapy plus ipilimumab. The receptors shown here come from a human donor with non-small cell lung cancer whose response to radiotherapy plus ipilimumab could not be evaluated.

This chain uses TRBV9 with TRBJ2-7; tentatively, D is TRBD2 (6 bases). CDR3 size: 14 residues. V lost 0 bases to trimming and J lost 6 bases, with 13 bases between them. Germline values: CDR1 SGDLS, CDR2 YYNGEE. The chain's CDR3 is CASSVGWRRVEQYF. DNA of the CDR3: TGTGCCAGCAGCGTAGGCTGGAGGAGGGTCGAGCAGTACTTC.

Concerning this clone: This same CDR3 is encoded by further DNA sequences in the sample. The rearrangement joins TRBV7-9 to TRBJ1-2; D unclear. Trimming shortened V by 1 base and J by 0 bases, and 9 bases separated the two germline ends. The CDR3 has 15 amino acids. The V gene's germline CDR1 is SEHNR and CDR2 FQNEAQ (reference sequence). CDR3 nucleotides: TGTGCCAGCAGCTTAGGGAGGGCTTCTAACTATGGCTACACCTTC. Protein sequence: CASSLGRASNYGYTF.

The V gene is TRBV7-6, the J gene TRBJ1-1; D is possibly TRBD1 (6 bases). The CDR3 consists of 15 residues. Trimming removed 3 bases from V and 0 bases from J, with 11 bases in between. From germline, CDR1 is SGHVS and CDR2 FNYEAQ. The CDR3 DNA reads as TGTGCCAGCAGCTTCGGACAGACTTTGAACACTGAAGCTTTCTTT. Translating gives CASSFGQTLNTEAFF.

Written as DNA, the CDR3 is TGCGCCAGCAGCACCCGGACTAGCGGGGTAGTCGATGAGCAGTTCTTC. Its translation is CASSTRTSGVVDEQFF. The rearrangement uses TRBV5-1 and TRBJ2-1; 12 bases fit TRBD2. The trim removed 4 bases at V and 8 bases at J, leaving 10 bases unmatched. The CDR3 is 16 residues long. Per the germline V gene, CDR1 is SGHRS and CDR2 is YFSETQ.

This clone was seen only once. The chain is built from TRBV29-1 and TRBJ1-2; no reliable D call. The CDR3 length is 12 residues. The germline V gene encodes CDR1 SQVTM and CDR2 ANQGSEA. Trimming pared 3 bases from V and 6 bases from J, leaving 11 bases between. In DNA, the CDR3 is TGCAGCGTTGAGGGCTCCTTCCATGGCTACACCTTC. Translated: CSVEGSFHGYTF. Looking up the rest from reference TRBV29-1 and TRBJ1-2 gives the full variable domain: SAVISQKPSRDICQRGTSLTIQCQVDSQVTMMFWYRQQPGQSLTLIATANQGSEATYESGFVIDKFPISRPNLTFSTLTVSNMSPEDSSIYLCSVEGSFHGYTFGSGTRLTVV.

CDR3 in DNA: TGTGCCAGCAGCGAGGGGACAGGGGGAGCCTATGGCTACACCTTC. This gives the protein CASSEGTGGAYGYTF. J is TRBJ1-2 and V is TRBV5-5, with 11 bases fitting TRBD1. V shed 4 bases, J shed 4 bases, and the junction held 6 bases outside the gene matches. CDR3 size: 15 residues. Germline CDR1 is SGHKS and CDR2 is YYEKEE (reference sequence).